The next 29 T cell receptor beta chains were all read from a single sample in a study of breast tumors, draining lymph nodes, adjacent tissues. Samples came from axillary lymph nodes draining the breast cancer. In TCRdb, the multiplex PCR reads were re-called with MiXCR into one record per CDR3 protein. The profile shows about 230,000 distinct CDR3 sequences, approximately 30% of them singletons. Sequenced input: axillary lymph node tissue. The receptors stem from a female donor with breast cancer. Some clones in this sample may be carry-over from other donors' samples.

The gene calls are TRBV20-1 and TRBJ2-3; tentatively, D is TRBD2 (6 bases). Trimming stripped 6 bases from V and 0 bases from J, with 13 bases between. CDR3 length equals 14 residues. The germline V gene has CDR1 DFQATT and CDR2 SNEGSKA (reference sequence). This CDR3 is CSAMPGLSTDTQYF. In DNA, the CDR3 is TGCAGTGCCATGCCGGGACTCAGCACAGATACGCAGTATTTT.

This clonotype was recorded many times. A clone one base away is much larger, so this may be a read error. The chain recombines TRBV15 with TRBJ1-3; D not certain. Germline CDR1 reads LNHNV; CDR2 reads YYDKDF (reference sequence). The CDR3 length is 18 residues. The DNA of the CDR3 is TGTGCCACCAGCAGAGATCTACGACATCAGAGCTCTGGAAGCACCATATATTTT. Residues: CATSRDLRHQSSGSTIYF.

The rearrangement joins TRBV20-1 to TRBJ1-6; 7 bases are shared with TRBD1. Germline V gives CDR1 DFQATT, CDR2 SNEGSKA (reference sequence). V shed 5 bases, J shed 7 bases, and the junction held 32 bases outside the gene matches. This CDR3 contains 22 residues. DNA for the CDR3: TGCAGTGCTCAGTCCCGCCCGACGGGAGGGGTTAGCACCGGGACAGTCAATTCACCCCTCCACTTT. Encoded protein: CSAQSRPTGGVSTGTVNSPLHF.

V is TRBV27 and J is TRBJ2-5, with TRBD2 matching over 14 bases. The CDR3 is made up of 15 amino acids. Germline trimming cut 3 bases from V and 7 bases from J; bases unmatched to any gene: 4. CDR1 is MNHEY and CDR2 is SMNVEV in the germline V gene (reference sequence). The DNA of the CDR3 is TGTGCCAGCAGTTTTTGGACTAGCGGGAGGTGGACCCAGTACTTC. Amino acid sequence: CASSFWTSGRWTQYF.

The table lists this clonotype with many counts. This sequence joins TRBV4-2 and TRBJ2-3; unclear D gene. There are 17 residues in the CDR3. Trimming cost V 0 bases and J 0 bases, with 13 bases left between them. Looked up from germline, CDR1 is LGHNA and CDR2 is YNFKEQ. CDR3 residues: CASSQEFCSKSTDTQYF. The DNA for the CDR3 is TGTGCCAGCAGCCAAGAGTTTTGCAGCAAGAGCACAGATACGCAGTATTTT.

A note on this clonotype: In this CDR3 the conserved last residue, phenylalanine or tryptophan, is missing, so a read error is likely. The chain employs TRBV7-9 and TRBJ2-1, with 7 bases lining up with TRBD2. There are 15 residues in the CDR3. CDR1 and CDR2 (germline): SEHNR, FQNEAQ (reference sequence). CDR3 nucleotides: TGTGCCAGCAACTTAACGTTCGGGCGGGGGTATGAGCAGTTCCTC. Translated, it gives CASNLTFGRGYEQFL.

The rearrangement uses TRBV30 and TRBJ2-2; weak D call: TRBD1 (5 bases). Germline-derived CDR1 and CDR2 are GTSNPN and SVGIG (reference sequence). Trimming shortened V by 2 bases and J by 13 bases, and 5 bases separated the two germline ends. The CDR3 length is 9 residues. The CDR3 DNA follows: TGTGCCTGGAGTAGGGGGCTGTTTTTT. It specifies CAWSRGLFF. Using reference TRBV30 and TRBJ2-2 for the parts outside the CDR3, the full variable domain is SQTIHQWPATLVQPVGSPLSLECTVEGTSNPNLYWYRQAAGRGLQLLFYSVGIGQISSEVPQNLSASRPQDRQFILSSKKLLLSDSGFYLCAWSRGLFFGEGSRLTVL.

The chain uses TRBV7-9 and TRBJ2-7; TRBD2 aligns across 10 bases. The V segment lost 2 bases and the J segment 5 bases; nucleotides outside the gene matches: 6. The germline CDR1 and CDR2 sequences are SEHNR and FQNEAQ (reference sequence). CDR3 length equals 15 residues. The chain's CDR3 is CASSLPSSGSHEQYF. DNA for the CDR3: TGTGCCAGCAGCTTACCTTCTAGCGGGAGTCACGAGCAGTACTTC.

CDR3 residues: CASSPDGARDANSPLHF. In DNA form, the CDR3 reads TGCGCCAGCAGTCCGGACGGAGCTAGAGATGCTAATTCACCCCTCCACTTT. The chain recombines TRBV10-2 with TRBJ1-6; unclear D gene. The V end was cut by 5 bases, the J end by 6 bases, with 20 bases between. The germline CDR1 and CDR2 sequences are WSHSY and SAAADI. CDR3 length: 17 amino acids.

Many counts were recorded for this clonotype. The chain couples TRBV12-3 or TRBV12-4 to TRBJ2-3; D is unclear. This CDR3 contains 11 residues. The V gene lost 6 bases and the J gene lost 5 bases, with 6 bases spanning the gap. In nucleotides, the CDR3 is TGTGCCAGCAGCGTGATAGATACGCAGTATTTT. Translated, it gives CASSVIDTQYF.

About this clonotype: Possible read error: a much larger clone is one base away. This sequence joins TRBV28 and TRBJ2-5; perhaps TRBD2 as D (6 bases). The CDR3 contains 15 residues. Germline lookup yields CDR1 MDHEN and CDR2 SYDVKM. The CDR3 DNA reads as TGTGTCAGCAGTTTACCGGGACTGGTCCAAGAGACCCAGTACTTC. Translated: CVSSLPGLVQETQYF.

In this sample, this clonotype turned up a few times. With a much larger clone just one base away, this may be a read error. The DNA for the CDR3 is TGTGCCAGCAGCTTACTCCGGGACAGGGGACGAACCTCACTAGAGACCCAGTACTTC. Its translation is CASSLLRDRGRTSLETQYF. The genes are TRBV7-9 and TRBJ2-5; 10 nucleotides agree with TRBD1. This CDR3 spans 19 amino acids. Looked up from germline, CDR1 is SEHNR and CDR2 is FQNEAQ (reference sequence). Germline trimming cut 2 bases from V and 4 bases from J; bases unmatched to any gene: 16. The full variable domain, in which reference TRBV7-9 and TRBJ2-5 provide the parts outside the CDR3, is DTGVSQNPRHKITKRGQNVTFRCDPISEHNRLYWYRQTLGQGPEFLTYFQNEAQLEKSRLLSDRFSAERPKGSFSTLEIQRTEQGDSAMYLCASSLLRDRGRTSLETQYFGPGTRLLVL.

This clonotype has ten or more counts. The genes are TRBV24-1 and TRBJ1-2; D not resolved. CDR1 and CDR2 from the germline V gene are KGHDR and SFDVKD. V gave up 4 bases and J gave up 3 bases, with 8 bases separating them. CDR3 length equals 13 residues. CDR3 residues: CATSDPPDYGYTF. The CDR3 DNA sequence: TGTGCCACCAGTGACCCCCCCGACTATGGCTACACCTTC.

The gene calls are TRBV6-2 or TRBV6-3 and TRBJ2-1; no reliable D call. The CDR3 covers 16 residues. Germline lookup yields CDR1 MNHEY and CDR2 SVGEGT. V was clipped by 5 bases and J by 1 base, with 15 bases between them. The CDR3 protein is CASSPLRPDSYNEQFF. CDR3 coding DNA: TGTGCCAGCAGTCCCCTGAGGCCGGATTCCTACAATGAGCAGTTCTTC.

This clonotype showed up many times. CDR3 nucleotides: TGTGCCAGCAGCTTAGGGACACTAGCGAAACAAGAGACCCAGTACTTC. This translates into CASSLGTLAKQETQYF. This chain joins TRBV7-2 and TRBJ2-5, with 7 positions matching TRBD2. CDR1 and CDR2 from the germline V gene are SGHTA and FQGNSA. There are 16 residues in the CDR3. The trim removed 1 base at V and 2 bases at J, leaving 7 bases unmatched.

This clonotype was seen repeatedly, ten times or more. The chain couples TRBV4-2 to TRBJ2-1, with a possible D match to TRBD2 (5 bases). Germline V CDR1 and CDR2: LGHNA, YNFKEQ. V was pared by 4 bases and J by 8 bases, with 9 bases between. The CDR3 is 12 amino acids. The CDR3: CASSPTGDEQFF. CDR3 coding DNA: TGTGCCAGCAGCCCCACCGGGGATGAGCAGTTCTTC.

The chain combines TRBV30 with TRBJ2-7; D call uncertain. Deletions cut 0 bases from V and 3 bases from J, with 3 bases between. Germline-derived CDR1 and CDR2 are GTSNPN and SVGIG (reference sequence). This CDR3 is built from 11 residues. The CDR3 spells CAWSVNYEQYF. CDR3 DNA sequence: TGTGCCTGGAGTGTGAACTACGAGCAGTACTTC.

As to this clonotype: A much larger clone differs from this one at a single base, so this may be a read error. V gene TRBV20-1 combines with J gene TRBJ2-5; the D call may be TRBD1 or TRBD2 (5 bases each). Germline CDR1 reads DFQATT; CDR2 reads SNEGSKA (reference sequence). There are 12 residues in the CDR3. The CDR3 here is CSAGDGQETPYF. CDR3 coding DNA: TGCAGTGCTGGGGACGGCCAAGAGACCCCGTACTTC.

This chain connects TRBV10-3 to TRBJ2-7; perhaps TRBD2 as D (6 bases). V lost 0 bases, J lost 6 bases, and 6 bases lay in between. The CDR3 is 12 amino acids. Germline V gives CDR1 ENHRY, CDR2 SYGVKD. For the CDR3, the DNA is TGTGCCATCAGTGAGTCGACTAGCGAGCAGTACTTC. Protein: CAISESTSEQYF.

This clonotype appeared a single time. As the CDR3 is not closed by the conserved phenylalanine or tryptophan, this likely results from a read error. CDR3 nucleotides: TGTGCCAGCAGCTTAAGTAGGACCTACCAAGAGACCCAGTACTGC. This codes for CASSLSRTYQETQYC. This sequence joins TRBV7-8 and TRBJ2-5; D is undetermined. V was cut by 2 bases and J by 0 bases, with 10 bases left in between. The CDR3 sequence is 15 residues long. Germline V gene sequence: CDR1 SGHVS, CDR2 FQNEAQ.

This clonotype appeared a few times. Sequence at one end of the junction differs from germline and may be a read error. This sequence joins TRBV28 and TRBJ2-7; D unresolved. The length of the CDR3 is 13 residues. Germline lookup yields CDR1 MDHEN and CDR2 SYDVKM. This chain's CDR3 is CVSSLLRYYEQYF. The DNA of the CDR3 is TGTGTCAGCAGTTTACTTCGTTACTACGAGCAGTACTTC.

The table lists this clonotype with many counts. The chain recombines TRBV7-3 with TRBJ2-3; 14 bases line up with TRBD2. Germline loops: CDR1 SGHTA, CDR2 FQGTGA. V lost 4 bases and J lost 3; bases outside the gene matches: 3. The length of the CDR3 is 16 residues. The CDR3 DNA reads TGTGCCAGCAGCTCCCGACTAGCGGGAGGGACAGATACGCAGTATTTT. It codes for CASSSRLAGGTDTQYF.

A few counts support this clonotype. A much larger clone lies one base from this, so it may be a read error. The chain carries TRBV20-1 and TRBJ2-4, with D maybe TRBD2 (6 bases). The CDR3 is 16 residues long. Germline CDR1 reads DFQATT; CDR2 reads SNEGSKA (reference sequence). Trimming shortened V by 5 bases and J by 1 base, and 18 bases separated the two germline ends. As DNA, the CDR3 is TGCAGTGCTCCGGGACGGGGGTCGCTCGCCAAAAACATTCAGTACTTC. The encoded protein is CSAPGRGSLAKNIQYF.

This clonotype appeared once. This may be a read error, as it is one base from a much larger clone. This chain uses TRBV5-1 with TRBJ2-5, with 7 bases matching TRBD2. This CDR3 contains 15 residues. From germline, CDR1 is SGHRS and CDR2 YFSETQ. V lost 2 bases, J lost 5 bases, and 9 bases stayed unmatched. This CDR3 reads CASSFLAAAGETQYF. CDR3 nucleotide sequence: TGCGCCAGCAGCTTTCTAGCGGCAGCCGGGGAGACCCAGTACTTC.

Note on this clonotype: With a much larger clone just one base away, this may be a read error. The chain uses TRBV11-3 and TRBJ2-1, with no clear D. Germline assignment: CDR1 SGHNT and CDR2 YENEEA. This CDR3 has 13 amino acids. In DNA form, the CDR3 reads TGTGCCAGCACGGATCGATCCTACACTGAGCAGTTCTTC. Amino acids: CASTDRSYTEQFF.

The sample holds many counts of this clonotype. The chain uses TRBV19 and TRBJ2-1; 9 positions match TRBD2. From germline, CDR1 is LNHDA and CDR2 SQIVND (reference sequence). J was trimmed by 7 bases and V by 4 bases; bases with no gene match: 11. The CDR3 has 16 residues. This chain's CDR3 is CASSTLAGVVKNEQFF. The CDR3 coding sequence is TGTGCCAGTAGTACTTTAGCGGGAGTCGTAAAAAATGAGCAGTTCTTC.

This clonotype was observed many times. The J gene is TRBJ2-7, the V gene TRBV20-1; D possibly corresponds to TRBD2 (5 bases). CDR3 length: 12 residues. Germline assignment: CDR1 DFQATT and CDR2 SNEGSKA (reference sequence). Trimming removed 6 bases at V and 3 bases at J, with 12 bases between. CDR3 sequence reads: CSASAADYEQYF. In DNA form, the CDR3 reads TGCAGTGCATCAGCGGCAGACTACGAGCAGTACTTC.

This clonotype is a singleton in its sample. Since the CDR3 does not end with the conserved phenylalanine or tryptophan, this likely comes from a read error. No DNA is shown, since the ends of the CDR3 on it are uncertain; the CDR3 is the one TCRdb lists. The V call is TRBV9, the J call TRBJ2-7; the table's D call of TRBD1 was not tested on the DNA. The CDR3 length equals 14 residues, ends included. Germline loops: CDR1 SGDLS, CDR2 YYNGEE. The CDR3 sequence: CASSVRTGDVEQCL.

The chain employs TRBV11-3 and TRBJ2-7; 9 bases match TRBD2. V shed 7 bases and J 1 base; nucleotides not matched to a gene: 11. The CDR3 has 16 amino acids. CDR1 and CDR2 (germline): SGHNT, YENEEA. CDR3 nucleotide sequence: TGTGCCAGCAACATAAGGGGCGGGAGGGCTTCCTACGAGCAGTACTTC. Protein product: CASNIRGGRASYEQYF. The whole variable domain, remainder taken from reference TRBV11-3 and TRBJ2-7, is EAGVVQSPRYKIIEKKQPVAFWCNPISGHNTLYWYLQNLGQGPELLIRYENEEAVDDSQLPKDRFSAERLKGVDSTLKIQPAELGDSAVYLCASNIRGGRASYEQYFGPGTRLTVT.